This TCR beta chain comes out of a study of cytomegalovirus exposure and HLA in healthy donors. The table came from immunoSEQ multiplex PCR; TCRdb's copy has only in-frame clones and leaves some out. The sample has 150,000 to 200,000 clones; approximately 87% are singletons. Trimming cost V 5 bases and J 5 bases, with 25 bases left between them. The germline V gene encodes CDR1 MDHEN and CDR2 SYDVKM. The CDR3 consists of 17 residues. The chain uses TRBV28 and TRBJ2-7; D may be TRBD1 (5 bases). The material sequenced was PBMCs. This TCR was recovered from a woman under 40 in good health and CMV-seronegative. CDR3 sequence: CASSVPRETVPGHEQYF. In nucleotides, the CDR3 is TGTGCCAGCAGTGTACCAAGAGAGACAGTCCCGGGTCACGAGCAGTACTTC.